Following are 19 T cell receptor beta chains from one sample sequenced in a study of type 1 regulatory T cells. Findings and caveats of the study: Tr1 cells had a more restricted TCR repertoire than non-Tr1 cells.

These receptors lack a known antigen. TCRdb processed the reads anew with MiXCR; each CDR3 protein has one entry. The sample has about 71,000 distinct CDR3 sequences, around 21% seen once. Sample: cultured type 1 regulatory T (Tr1) cells, either the whole culture or a sorted fraction (not recorded which). These receptors originate from a human donor in good health.

This clonotype came up a few times. The rearrangement links TRBV30 to TRBJ1-2, with 7 bases identical to TRBD1. V dropped 0 bases and J dropped 6; count of bases not matched to a gene: 7. The CDR3 sequence is 14 residues long. Per the germline V gene, CDR1 is GTSNPN and CDR2 is SVGIG (reference sequence). The CDR3 reads CAWSVLRQGHGYTF. CDR3 bases: TGTGCCTGGAGTGTCCTCCGACAGGGTCATGGCTACACCTTC.

The CDR3 is CATTGTEWNGELFF. Written as DNA, the CDR3 is TGTGCCACTACCGGGACAGAGTGGAACGGGGAGCTGTTTTTT. This chain joins TRBV28 and TRBJ2-2; TRBD1 aligns across 7 bases. Looked up from germline, CDR1 is MDHEN and CDR2 is SYDVKM. The trim removed 10 bases at V and 7 bases at J, leaving 12 bases unmatched. CDR3 length: 14 amino acids.

This clonotype turned up a few times. The rearrangement links TRBV5-1 to TRBJ1-5, with D possibly TRBD1 on 5 matching bases. Trimming shortened V by 1 base and J by 1 base, and 9 bases separated the two germline ends. The CDR3 extends over 15 amino acids. Germline CDR1 and CDR2: SGHRS and YFSETQ. CDR3 bases: TGCGCCAGCAGCTTGCAAGGGGAAAGCAATCAGCCCCAGCATTTT. Translation gives CASSLQGESNQPQHF.

This clonotype has ten or more counts. The chain uses TRBV6-2 or TRBV6-3 and TRBJ2-1; 8 bases are shared with TRBD2. CDR3 length: 15 amino acids. J lost 8 bases, V lost 7 bases, and 13 bases had no gene match. In germline, CDR1 is MNHEY, CDR2 SVGEGT. CDR3 DNA: TGTGCCAGCAAGCGGGCAGCGGGGGAATTTCATGAGCAGTTCTTC. It translates to CASKRAAGEFHEQFF.

A few counts support this clonotype. The rearrangement links TRBV5-5 to TRBJ1-1; a weak D match, TRBD1 (6 bases). CDR3 length: 15 residues. The V end lost 0 bases, the J end lost 1 base, and 10 bases lay between the germline ends. Germline V CDR1 and CDR2: SGHKS, YYEKEE (reference sequence). The DNA for the CDR3 is TGTGCCAGCAGCTTGGGCTCAGGGGCGAACACTGAAGCTTTCTTT. Its translation: CASSLGSGANTEAFF.

The genes are TRBV10-3 and TRBJ2-3, with TRBD2 matching 10 bases. Trimming removed 0 bases from V and 3 bases from J; junction bases left unmatched: 6. Germline V CDR1 and CDR2: ENHRY, SYGVKD. This CDR3 region has 17 residues. CDR3 sequence: CAISESRAGGVTDTQYF. The CDR3 nucleotides are TGTGCCATCAGTGAGTCCAGAGCGGGAGGGGTAACAGATACGCAGTATTTT.

The chain recombines TRBV6-2 or TRBV6-3 with TRBJ1-2; D gene uncertain. Germline V CDR1 and CDR2: MNHEY, SVGEGT. Trimming cost V 10 bases and J 10 bases, with 19 bases left between them. The CDR3 contains 12 residues. CDR3 nucleotide sequence: TGTGCCAACATCCGACTGGGTCCTCCCTACACCTTC. Amino acids: CANIRLGPPYTF.

J is TRBJ2-5 and V is TRBV9; D is tentatively TRBD1 or TRBD2 (5 bases each). Germline lookup yields CDR1 SGDLS and CDR2 YYNGEE. V lost 4 bases and J lost 5, with 12 bases in between. The CDR3 sequence is 13 residues long. CDR3 bases: TGTGCCAGCAGCCCCCGAGGGGAGGAGACCCAGTACTTC. Its protein product is CASSPRGEETQYF.

The chain has TRBV28 and TRBJ1-1; no firm D call. The V gene lost 9 bases and the J gene lost 1 base, with 15 bases spanning the gap. The CDR3 is 14 amino acids. Looked up from germline, CDR1 is MDHEN and CDR2 is SYDVKM. CDR3: CASQLLSRNTEAFF. Written as DNA, the CDR3 is TGTGCCAGTCAACTCCTTAGCAGGAACACTGAAGCTTTCTTT. Combining the CDR3 with reference TRBV28 and TRBJ1-1 gives the whole variable domain DVKVTQSSRYLVKRTGEKVFLECVQDMDHENMFWYRQDPGLGLRLIYFSYDVKMKEKGDIPEGYSVSREKKERFSLILESASTNQTSMYLCASQLLSRNTEAFFGQGTRLTVV.

This chain joins TRBV18 and TRBJ2-1; 10 bases are shared with TRBD1. Germline V lookup: CDR1 KGHSH, CDR2 LQKENI. The CDR3 consists of 16 residues. V was pared by 0 bases and J by 7 bases, with 6 bases of the junction left unmatched. This CDR3 reads CASSPPDGTGANEQFF. The CDR3 DNA reads TGTGCCAGCTCACCACCGGATGGGACAGGGGCGAATGAGCAGTTCTTC.

This clonotype came up a few times. This rearrangement joins TRBV9 to TRBJ2-3, with D perhaps assigned TRBD1 or TRBD2 (5 bases each). Trimming stripped 3 bases from V and 1 base from J, with 12 bases between. The CDR3 loop spans 15 amino acids. Germline V gives CDR1 SGDLS, CDR2 YYNGEE. The CDR3 sequence: CASSARDPGTDTQYF. DNA of the CDR3: TGTGCCAGCAGCGCCCGGGACCCCGGCACAGATACGCAGTATTTT.

This chain connects TRBV6-5 to TRBJ1-3; D is ambiguous. Per the germline V gene, CDR1 is MNHEY and CDR2 is SVGAGI. The CDR3 covers 15 residues. Between the trimmed V and J ends, which lost 0 bases and 0 bases, there was a span of 6 bases. DNA for the CDR3: TGTGCCAGCAGTTACTCGGGCAGCTCTGGAAACACCATATATTTT. Translating it yields CASSYSGSSGNTIYF.

This clonotype turned up a few times. The chain carries TRBV29-1 and TRBJ2-3, with 8 bases aligning to TRBD2. The CDR3 runs 15 residues. J was trimmed by 5 bases and V by 4 bases; bases with no gene match: 11. Looked up from germline, CDR1 is SQVTM and CDR2 is ANQGSEA. Here the CDR3 DNA reads TGCAGCGTTGTTCCTGCGGGAGGTGTTGGAGATACGCAGTATTTT. Translation: CSVVPAGGVGDTQYF.

The chain combines TRBV6-2 or TRBV6-3 with TRBJ1-6; the D gene is possibly TRBD1 (6 bases). Trimming took off 6 bases at V and 11 bases at J, with 11 bases between the two ends. The CDR3 contains 12 residues. Per germline, CDR1 MNHEY and CDR2 SVGEGT. DNA for the CDR3: TGTGCCAGCAGGGCACAGGGCGCACCCCTCCACTTT. Protein: CASRAQGAPLHF.

The J gene is TRBJ2-3, the V gene TRBV5-4, with 7 nucleotides matching TRBD1. The V gene end was trimmed by 4 bases and the J gene end by 3 bases; junction bases not matched to a gene: 11. The germline V gene encodes CDR1 SGHNT and CDR2 YYREEE (reference sequence). This CDR3 comprises 16 residues. This CDR3 reads CASSNSRGWGTDTQYF. The CDR3 coding sequence is TGTGCCAGCAGCAATAGCAGGGGGTGGGGTACAGATACGCAGTATTTT.

This chain links TRBV7-3 with TRBJ2-7; D might be TRBD2 (6 bases). Per the germline V gene, CDR1 is SGHTA and CDR2 is FQGTGA. This CDR3 has 16 residues. Trimming removed 0 bases at V and 2 bases at J, with 14 bases between. In DNA, the CDR3 is TGTGCCAGCAGCTTAACGTTAGGGGCGGGAACCTACGAGCAGTACTTC. Encoded protein: CASSLTLGAGTYEQYF.

This clonotype was recorded a few times. The rearrangement joins TRBV20-1 to TRBJ2-7; TRBD1 is a possible D gene (5 bases). The CDR3 length is 13 residues. Trimming removed 6 bases at V and 3 bases at J, with 15 bases between. The germline gives CDR1 DFQATT, CDR2 SNEGSKA (reference sequence). The CDR3 loop reads CSAPDTKGYEQYF. CDR3 bases: TGCAGTGCCCCGGACACGAAGGGCTACGAGCAGTACTTC.

This clonotype has a count of ten or more. This chain links TRBV12-3 or TRBV12-4 with TRBJ1-2; the match to TRBD1 covers 10 bases. The V segment lost 6 bases and the J segment 4 bases; nucleotides outside the gene matches: 5. This CDR3 contains 14 residues. CDR3 amino acids: CASSPGQGSYGYTF. The CDR3 bases are TGTGCCAGCAGCCCGGGACAGGGGTCCTATGGCTACACCTTC.

This chain uses TRBV5-1 with TRBJ2-6; D not resolved. The V gene lost 0 bases and the J gene lost 1 base, with 5 bases spanning the gap. The CDR3 consists of 15 residues. Germline CDR1 is SGHRS and CDR2 is YFSETQ. Here the CDR3 DNA reads TGCGCCAGCAGCTTGGTCGGGTCTGGGGCCAACGTCCTGACTTTC. Translated: CASSLVGSGANVLTF.